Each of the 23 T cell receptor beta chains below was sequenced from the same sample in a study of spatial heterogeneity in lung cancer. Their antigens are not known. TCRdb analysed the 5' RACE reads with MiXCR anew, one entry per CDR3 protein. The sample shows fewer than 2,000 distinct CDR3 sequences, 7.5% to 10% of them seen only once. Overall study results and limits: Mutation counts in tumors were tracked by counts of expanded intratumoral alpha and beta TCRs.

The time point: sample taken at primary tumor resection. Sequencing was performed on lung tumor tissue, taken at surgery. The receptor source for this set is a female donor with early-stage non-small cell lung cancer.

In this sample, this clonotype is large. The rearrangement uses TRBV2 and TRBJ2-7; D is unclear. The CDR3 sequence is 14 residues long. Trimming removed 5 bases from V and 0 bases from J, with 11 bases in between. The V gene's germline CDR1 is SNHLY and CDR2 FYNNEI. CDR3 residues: CASSLVGPSYEQYF. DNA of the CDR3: TGTGCCAGCAGTCTTGTGGGTCCCTCCTACGAGCAGTACTTC.

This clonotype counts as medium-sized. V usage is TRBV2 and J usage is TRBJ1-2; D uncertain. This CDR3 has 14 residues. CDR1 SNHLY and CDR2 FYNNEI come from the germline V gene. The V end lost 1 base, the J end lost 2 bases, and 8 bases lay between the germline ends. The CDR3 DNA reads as TGTGCCAGCAGTGAAGGGGTCCGGAACTATGGCTACACCTTC. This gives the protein CASSEGVRNYGYTF.

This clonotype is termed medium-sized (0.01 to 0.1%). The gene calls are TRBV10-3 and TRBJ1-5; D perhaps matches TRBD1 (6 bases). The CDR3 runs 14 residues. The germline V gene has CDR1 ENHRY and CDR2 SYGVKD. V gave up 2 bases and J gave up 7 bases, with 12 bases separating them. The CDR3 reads CAISERGAGQPQHF. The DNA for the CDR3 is TGTGCCATCAGTGAGCGGGGGGCGGGACAGCCCCAGCATTTT.

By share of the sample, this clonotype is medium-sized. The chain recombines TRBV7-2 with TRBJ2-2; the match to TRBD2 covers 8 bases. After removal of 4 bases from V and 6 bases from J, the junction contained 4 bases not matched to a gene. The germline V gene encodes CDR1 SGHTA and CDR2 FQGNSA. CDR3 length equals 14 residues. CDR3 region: CASSWSGGAGELFF. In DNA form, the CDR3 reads TGTGCCAGCAGCTGGAGCGGGGGCGCCGGGGAGCTGTTTTTT.

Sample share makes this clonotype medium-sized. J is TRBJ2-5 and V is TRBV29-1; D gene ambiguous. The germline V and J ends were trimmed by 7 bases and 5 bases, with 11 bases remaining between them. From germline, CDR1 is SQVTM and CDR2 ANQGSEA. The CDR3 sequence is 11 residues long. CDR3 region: CSGVVGETQYF. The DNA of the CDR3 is TGCAGCGGGGTCGTGGGCGAGACCCAGTACTTC.

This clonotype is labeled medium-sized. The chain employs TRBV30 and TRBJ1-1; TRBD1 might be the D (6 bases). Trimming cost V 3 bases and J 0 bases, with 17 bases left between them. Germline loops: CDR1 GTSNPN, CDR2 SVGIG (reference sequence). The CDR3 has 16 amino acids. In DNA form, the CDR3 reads TGTGCCTGGAGACCGCAGGACAGCCTCATGAACACTGAAGCTTTCTTT. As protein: CAWRPQDSLMNTEAFF.

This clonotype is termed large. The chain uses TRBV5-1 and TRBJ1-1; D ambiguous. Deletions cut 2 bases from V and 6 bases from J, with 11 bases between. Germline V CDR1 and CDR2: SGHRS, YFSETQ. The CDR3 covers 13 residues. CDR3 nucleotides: TGCGCCAGCAGCTTTGACATGATCCCTGAAGCTTTCTTT. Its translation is CASSFDMIPEAFF.

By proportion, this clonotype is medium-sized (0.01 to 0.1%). This CDR3 reads CASSPGLDFQYF. DNA of the CDR3: TGTGCCAGCAGCCCGGGACTAGATTTCCAGTACTTC. The chain has TRBV5-6 and TRBJ2-5; 8 bases are shared with TRBD2. Germline V gene lookup returns CDR1 SGHDT and CDR2 YYEEEE. The CDR3 runs 12 residues. V was clipped by 4 bases and J by 10 bases; unmatched bases: 6.

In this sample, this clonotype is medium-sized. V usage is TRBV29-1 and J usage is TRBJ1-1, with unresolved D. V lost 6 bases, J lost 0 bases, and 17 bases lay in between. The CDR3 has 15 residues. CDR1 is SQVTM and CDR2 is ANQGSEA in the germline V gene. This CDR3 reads CSVPGVGPMNTEAFF. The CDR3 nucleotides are TGCAGCGTCCCTGGCGTCGGCCCTATGAACACTGAAGCTTTCTTT.

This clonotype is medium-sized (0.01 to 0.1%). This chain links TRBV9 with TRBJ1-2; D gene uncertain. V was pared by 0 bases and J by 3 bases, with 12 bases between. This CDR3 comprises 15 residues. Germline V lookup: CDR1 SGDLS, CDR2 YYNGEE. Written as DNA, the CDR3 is TGTGCCAGCAGCGTAGGCGGATCACTCCACTATGGCTACACCTTC. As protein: CASSVGGSLHYGYTF.

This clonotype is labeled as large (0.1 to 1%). CDR3 in DNA: TGCGCCAGCAGCCAAGGGCCGCAGGACAGGTTTTCTTGGTGGGCTGGGGCCAACGTCCTGACTTTC. The encoded protein is CASSQGPQDRFSWWAGANVLTF. This chain connects TRBV4-3 to TRBJ2-6; 7 bases fit TRBD1. The germline CDR1 and CDR2 sequences are LGHNA and YSLEER. This CDR3 comprises 22 residues. J was trimmed by 2 bases and V by 1 base; bases with no gene match: 20.

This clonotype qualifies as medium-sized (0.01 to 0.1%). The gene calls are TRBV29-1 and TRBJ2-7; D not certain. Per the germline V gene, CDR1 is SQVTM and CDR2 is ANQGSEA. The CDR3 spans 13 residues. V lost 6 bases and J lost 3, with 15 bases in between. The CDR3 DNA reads TGCAGCGTGCTCACGTTGGGGTTCTACGAGCAGTACTTC. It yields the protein CSVLTLGFYEQYF.

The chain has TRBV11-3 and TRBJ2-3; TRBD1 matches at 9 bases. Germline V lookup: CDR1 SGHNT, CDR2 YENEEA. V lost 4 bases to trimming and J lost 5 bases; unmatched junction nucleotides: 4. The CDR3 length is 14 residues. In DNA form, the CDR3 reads TGTGCCAGCAGCTCCGGACAGGGGATAGATACGCAGTATTTT. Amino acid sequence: CASSSGQGIDTQYF.

In DNA, the CDR3 is TGCGCCAGCAGCCAAGACATCCCAGGGGGGCTATTGGATGACGAGCAGTACTTC. Translation: CASSQDIPGGLLDDEQYF. The chain employs TRBV4-3 and TRBJ2-7; weak D call: TRBD1 (7 bases). The CDR3 sequence is 18 residues long. In germline, CDR1 is LGHNA, CDR2 YSLEER. V was clipped by 0 bases and J by 5 bases, with 23 bases between them.

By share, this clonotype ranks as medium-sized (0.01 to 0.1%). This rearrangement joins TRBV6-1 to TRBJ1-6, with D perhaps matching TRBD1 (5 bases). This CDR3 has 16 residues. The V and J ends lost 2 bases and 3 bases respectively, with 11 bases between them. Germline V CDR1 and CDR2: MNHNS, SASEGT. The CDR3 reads CASSELTVSYNSPLHF. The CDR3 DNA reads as TGTGCCAGCAGTGAATTGACAGTAAGCTATAATTCACCCCTCCACTTT.

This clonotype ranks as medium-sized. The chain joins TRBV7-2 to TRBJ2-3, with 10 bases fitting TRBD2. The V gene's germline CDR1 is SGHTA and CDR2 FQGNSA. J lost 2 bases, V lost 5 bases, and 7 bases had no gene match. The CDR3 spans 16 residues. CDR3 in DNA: TGTGCCAGCAGCCCCCGGACTAGCGGATACACAGATACGCAGTATTTT. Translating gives CASSPRTSGYTDTQYF.

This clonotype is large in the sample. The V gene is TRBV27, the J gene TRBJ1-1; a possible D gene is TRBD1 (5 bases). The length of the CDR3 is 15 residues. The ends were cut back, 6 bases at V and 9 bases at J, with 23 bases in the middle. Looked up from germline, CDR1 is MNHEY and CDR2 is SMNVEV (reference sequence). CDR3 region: CASRKSIGALIQAFF. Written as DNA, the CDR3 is TGTGCCAGCAGGAAAAGCATAGGGGCTCTCATCCAAGCTTTCTTT.

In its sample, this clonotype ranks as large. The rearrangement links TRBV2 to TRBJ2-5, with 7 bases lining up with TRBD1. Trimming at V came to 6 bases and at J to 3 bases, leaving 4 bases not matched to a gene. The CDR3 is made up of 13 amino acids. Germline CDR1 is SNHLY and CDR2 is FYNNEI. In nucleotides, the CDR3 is TGTGCCAGCAGAAGGGGGCTTGAAGAGACCCAGTACTTC. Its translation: CASRRGLEETQYF.

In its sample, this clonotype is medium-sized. Written as DNA, the CDR3 is TGTGCCAGCAGTCAGGACAGGGCGGGAGGGAAGCAGTACTTC. Protein product: CASSQDRAGGKQYF. The chain couples TRBV27 to TRBJ2-7; maybe TRBD2 (9 bases). Trimming stripped 5 bases from V and 8 bases from J, with 19 bases between. This CDR3 has 14 amino acids. Per the germline V gene, CDR1 is MNHEY and CDR2 is SMNVEV (reference sequence).

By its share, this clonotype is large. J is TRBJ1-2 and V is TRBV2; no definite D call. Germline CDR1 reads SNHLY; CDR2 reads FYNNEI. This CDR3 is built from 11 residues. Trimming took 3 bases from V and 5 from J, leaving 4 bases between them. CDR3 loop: CASSEEYGYTF. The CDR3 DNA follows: TGTGCCAGCAGTGAGGAATATGGCTACACCTTC.

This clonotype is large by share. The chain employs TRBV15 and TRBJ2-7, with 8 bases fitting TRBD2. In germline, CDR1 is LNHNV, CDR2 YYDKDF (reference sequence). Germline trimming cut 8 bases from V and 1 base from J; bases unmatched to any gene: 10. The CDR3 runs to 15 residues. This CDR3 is CATRPGLAGSYEQYF. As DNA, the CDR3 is TGTGCCACCCGTCCCGGACTAGCAGGGTCCTACGAGCAGTACTTC.

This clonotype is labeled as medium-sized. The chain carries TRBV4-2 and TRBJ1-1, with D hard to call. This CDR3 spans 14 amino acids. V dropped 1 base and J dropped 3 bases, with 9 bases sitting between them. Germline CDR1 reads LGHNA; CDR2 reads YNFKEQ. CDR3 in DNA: TGTGCCAGCAGCCAAGTTGTAGGGCACACTGAAGCTTTCTTT. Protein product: CASSQVVGHTEAFF.

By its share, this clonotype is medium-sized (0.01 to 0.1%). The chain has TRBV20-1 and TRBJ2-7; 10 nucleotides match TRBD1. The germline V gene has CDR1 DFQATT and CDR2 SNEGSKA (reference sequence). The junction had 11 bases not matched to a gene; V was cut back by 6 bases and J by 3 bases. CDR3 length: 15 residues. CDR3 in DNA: TGCAGTGCGATTCCCGGGACAGGGGCCCGCTACGAGCAGTACTTC. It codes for CSAIPGTGARYEQYF.